This TCR beta chain was found in a study of T-cell reconstitution after alpha-beta-depleted transplantation in children. About this clonotype: Its antigen is not identified.

The CDR3 spans 15 residues. Germline V gives CDR1 MDHEN, CDR2 SYDVKM. V was trimmed by 3 bases and J by 3 bases, leaving 11 bases between them. Study outcomes and limitations: Expanded clones from the graft, numbering several hundred, reportedly supplied alpha-beta T cells about two months after transplant. Surviving recipient T cells and intrathymic progenitors accounted for some patients' high TCRbeta diversity at day 60. Newly generated T cells supplied most T-cell counts and diversity one year post-transplant.

TCRbeta library preparation incorporated unique molecular identifiers. TCRdb used MiXCR to reprocess the PCR reads, holding one entry per CDR3 protein. The table has 55,000 to 70,000 distinct CDR3 sequences, approximately 11% seen once. The input for sequencing was PBMCs, taken before TCRalphabeta/CD19-depleted stem cell transplant. The TCR was taken from a boy younger than 18 with acute myeloid leukemia, due to receive a stem cell transplant. The chain carries TRBV28 and TRBJ2-2; D is unclear. CDR3 coding DNA: TGTGCCAGCAGTTTCTGGCAAGCATACACCGGGGAGCTGTTTTTT. Amino acids: CASSFWQAYTGELFF.